A single sample gave rise to the 5 T cell receptor beta chains below, sequenced in a study of tumor and adjacent non-tumor tissue in lung cancer. RNA was extracted from bulk tissue without any cell sorting. TCRbeta libraries were built with three rounds of nested PCR, modified from ARM-PCR. In TCRdb, the multiplex PCR reads were re-called with MiXCR into one record per CDR3 protein. The repertoire holds 100,000 to 120,000 distinct CDR3 sequences, with about 87% as singletons. Material: lung tumor tissue. The source of these receptors is a man aged 65 to 79 with non-small cell lung cancer.

Points on this clonotype: Since no conserved phenylalanine or tryptophan closes the CDR3, a read error is the likely cause. V usage is TRBV6-2 or TRBV6-3 and J usage is TRBJ2-2, with D possibly being TRBD2 (6 bases). The CDR3 is made up of 13 amino acids. Germline V lookup: CDR1 MNHEY, CDR2 SVGEGT. The CDR3 is CVSKAWTTEELFY. DNA of the CDR3: TGTGTCAGCAAAGCTTGGACTACGGAGGAGCTGTTTTAT.

The chain is built from TRBV10-3 and TRBJ2-3; TRBD2 agrees at 9 bases. This CDR3 spans 13 amino acids. After removal of 10 bases from V and 4 bases from J, the junction contained 6 bases not matched to a gene. Germline V lookup: CDR1 ENHRY, CDR2 SYGVKD. The CDR3 here is CATLAGVADTQYF. The DNA for the CDR3 is TGTGCCACTTTAGCGGGAGTCGCAGATACGCAGTATTTT.

This clonotype turned up a few times. A much larger clone differs from this one at a single base, so this may be a read error. This chain links TRBV5-4 with TRBJ2-7; weak D call: TRBD2 (6 bases). The germline V and J ends were trimmed by 2 bases and 7 bases, with 16 bases remaining between them. This CDR3 spans 14 amino acids. Germline V gene data show CDR1 as SGHNT and CDR2 as YYREEE (reference sequence). The chain's CDR3 is CASSFAGVRGEQYF. The CDR3 region has the DNA TGTGCCAGCAGCTTTGCCGGGGTGCGGGGAGAGCAGTACTTC.

A single count supports this clonotype. No conserved phenylalanine or tryptophan is present at the end of the CDR3, so a read error is the likely explanation. J is TRBJ2-5 and V is TRBV6-5, with TRBD2 identical over 13 bases. This CDR3 is 17 amino acids long. Germline CDR1 reads MNHEY; CDR2 reads SVGAGI. The CDR3 region has the DNA TGTACCAGCAGTGGGACTAGCGGGGCTAGGGGCCAAGAGACCCAGTACTAC. Its protein is CTSSGTSGARGQETQYY.

In regard to this clonotype: The final CDR3 position lacks the conserved phenylalanine or tryptophan, pointing to a likely read error. The chain employs TRBV6-5 and TRBJ1-1; D gene unclear. Trimming stripped 7 bases from V and 4 bases from J, with 19 bases between. Looked up from germline, CDR1 is MNHEY and CDR2 is SVGAGI. The CDR3 is 15 residues long. This CDR3 is CASTTVASVGTEAFS. CDR3 coding DNA: TGTGCCAGCACCACGGTCGCTAGCGTGGGCACTGAAGCTTTCTCT.